One and the same sample provided the 4 T cell receptor beta chains below, sequenced in a study of shared clonotypes between healthy human individuals. Method: immunoSEQ multiplex PCR; TCRdb's copy keeps in-frame clones and lacks some. The table shows 900,000 to 1,200,000 clones, with about 84% occurring only once. The source material was memory CD4+ T cells from PBMCs. Subset in this sample: CD45RA-negative fraction. The receptors originated from a young man in good health. Some clones in this sample may be carry-over from other donors' samples.

The chain employs TRBV5-1 and TRBJ2-7; 7 positions agree with TRBD2. The CDR3 loop spans 16 amino acids. Trimming removed 4 bases from V and 2 bases from J; junction bases left unmatched: 12. Germline lookup yields CDR1 SGHRS and CDR2 YFSETQ. The chain's CDR3 is CASSNHSGTIPYEQYF. The CDR3 DNA reads as TGCGCCAGCAGCAACCACTCCGGGACTATTCCCTACGAGCAGTACTTC.

The chain employs TRBV5-1 and TRBJ2-3, with D possibly being TRBD1 (6 bases). V gave up 4 bases and J gave up 2 bases, with 17 bases separating them. This CDR3 spans 16 amino acids. CDR1 is SGHRS and CDR2 is YFSETQ in the germline V gene. This CDR3 reads CASSRTDRRNTDTQYF. In DNA, the CDR3 is TGCGCCAGCAGCCGAACCGACAGGAGGAACACAGATACGCAGTATTTT. Full variable domain (remainder filled in from reference TRBV5-1 and TRBJ2-3): KAGVTQTPRYLIKTRGQQVTLSCSPISGHRSVSWYQQTPGQGLQFLFEYFSETQRNKGNFPGRFSGRQFSNSRSEMNVSTLELGDSALYLCASSRTDRRNTDTQYFGPGTRLTVL.

The chain carries TRBV4-2 and TRBJ2-3, with 10 bases that match TRBD2. Germline assignment: CDR1 LGHNA and CDR2 YNFKEQ. V trimming: 1 base; J trimming: 1 base; junction bases outside the gene matches: 8. This CDR3 region has 18 residues. The CDR3 region has the DNA TGTGCCAGCAGCCAAGCAAACTCCGGGACTAGCGGCACAGATACGCAGTATTTT. Translated, it gives CASSQANSGTSGTDTQYF.

The chain uses TRBV5-1 and TRBJ1-3, with TRBD1 matching 9 bases. Germline assignment: CDR1 SGHRS and CDR2 YFSETQ. The CDR3 sequence is 17 residues long. J gave up 5 bases and V 0 bases, and 9 bases lay outside the gene matches. The CDR3 DNA follows: TGCGCCAGCAGCTTGGTGGGACAGGGAGATTTTAGAAACACCATATATTTT. Translated, it gives CASSLVGQGDFRNTIYF.